This TCR beta chain appears in the sequencing data of a study of CD8 T cells in Susac syndrome. This CDR3 contains 15 residues. Germline CDR1 reads SGHAT; CDR2 reads FQDESV (reference sequence). With 5 bases removed from V and 9 bases from J, the gap between germline ends came to 22 bases. Note on this clonotype: Its antigen is unidentified.

Overall study results and limits: The authors found no clonal expansion in Susac syndrome CD4+ T cell repertoires.

An amount of RNA that ranged from about 0.45 to 1 ug was reverse transcribed with random hexamers. By means of immunoSEQ multiplex PCR, TCR beta CDR3 spanning 54 Vbeta and 13 Jbeta underwent amplification. TCRdb redid the calling of the immunoSEQ multiplex PCR reads with MiXCR, one entry per CDR3 protein. The sample holds about 190,000 distinct CDR3 sequences, approximately 94% seen once. The rearrangement uses TRBV11-1 and TRBJ2-5, with a weak D call TRBD2 (5 bases). Source material: CD4+ T cells from PBMCs. The source of this sequence is a human donor with Susac syndrome. The CDR3 spells CASSPQVSGVVAQYF. The CDR3 region has the DNA TGTGCCAGCAGCCCGCAAGTGAGCGGAGTAGTGGCCCAGTACTTC.